The rows below give T cell receptor beta chains drawn from one sample of a study of read filtering for tumor transcriptome and immune sequencing. Each CDR3 protein gets one entry after TCRdb re-called the reads with MiXCR. The sample shows tens of thousands of distinct CDR3 sequences, roughly 19% of them seen only once. What was sequenced was a population of CD138-negative cells sorted from bone marrow. The receptor source for this set is a donor at least 40 years old with multiple myeloma. Both conserved end residues are part of each CDR3. The order of the fields is J gene, V gene, clone size, D gene, CDR3 DNA, CDR3 protein. A D gene is named only where the DNA matches it firmly. A row's size may be missing; if present it is once, few, many or a size class.

j_gene: TRBJ2-7
v_gene: TRBV11-2
abundance: many
d_gene: .
CDR3nt: TGTGCCAGCAGCTTAAATTCTCTCTCGAGCGAGCAGTACTTC
CDR3aa: CASSLNSLSSEQYF

j_gene: TRBJ2-7
v_gene: TRBV9
abundance: many
d_gene: TRBD2
CDR3nt: TGTGCCAGCAGCGTAGGGCTAGCGGGAGATATCGAGCAGTACTTC
CDR3aa: CASSVGLAGDIEQYF

j_gene: TRBJ2-1
v_gene: TRBV4-1
abundance: many
d_gene: .
CDR3nt: TGCGCCAGCAGCCAAGATTCAACCCGCTACAATGAGCAGTTCTTC
CDR3aa: CASSQDSTRYNEQFF

j_gene: TRBJ2-7
v_gene: TRBV6-5
abundance: .
d_gene: TRBD1
CDR3nt: TGTGCCAGCAGTACACGACAGGGGATGTACGAGCAGTACTTC
CDR3aa: CASSTRQGMYEQYF

j_gene: TRBJ1-2
v_gene: TRBV5-1
abundance: few
d_gene: .
CDR3nt: TGCGCCAGCAGCTCGCGGACAGACACCTATGGCTACACCTTC
CDR3aa: CASSSRTDTYGYTF

j_gene: TRBJ1-5
v_gene: TRBV7-9
abundance: many
d_gene: .
CDR3nt: TGTGCCAGCAGCTTAGGAGACCTCTCCCCCCCCTATCAGCCCCAGCATTTT
CDR3aa: CASSLGDLSPPYQPQHF

j_gene: TRBJ2-1
v_gene: TRBV10-3
abundance: .
d_gene: .
CDR3nt: TGTGCCACCAGCGACCGACCCGAGAATGAGCAGTTCTTC
CDR3aa: CATSDRPENEQFF

j_gene: TRBJ2-7
v_gene: TRBV10-3
abundance: many
d_gene: TRBD2
CDR3nt: TGTGCCATCAGTGAGCGGTTAGCGGGAGTTCAGGAGCAGTACTTC
CDR3aa: CAISERLAGVQEQYF

j_gene: TRBJ2-1
v_gene: TRBV6-5
abundance: medium-sized
d_gene: TRBD1
CDR3nt: TGTGCCAGCAGTTCACAGGGGTTAATAGTCAATGAGCAGTTCTTC
CDR3aa: CASSSQGLIVNEQFF

j_gene: TRBJ2-7
v_gene: TRBV7-2
abundance: many
d_gene: .
CDR3nt: TGTGCCAGCAGCGCCCGGGACGGCTACGAGCAGTACTTC
CDR3aa: CASSARDGYEQYF

j_gene: TRBJ1-1
v_gene: TRBV7-9
abundance: many
d_gene: .
CDR3nt: TGTGCCAGCAGCTCATCTAACGGGAAGAACACTGAAGCTTTCTTT
CDR3aa: CASSSSNGKNTEAFF

j_gene: TRBJ2-3
v_gene: TRBV5-1
abundance: few
d_gene: .
CDR3nt: TGCGCCAGCAGCATTAGACGACAGTCTAGGGGAGATACGCAGTATTTT
CDR3aa: CASSIRRQSRGDTQYF

j_gene: TRBJ2-7
v_gene: TRBV7-2
abundance: many
d_gene: TRBD1
CDR3nt: TGTGCCAGCAGCAAAGGAACCGGGACAGCCTACGAGCAGTACTTC
CDR3aa: CASSKGTGTAYEQYF

j_gene: TRBJ2-7
v_gene: TRBV20-1
abundance: many
d_gene: .
CDR3nt: TGCAGTGCCGGCGGTCGGATTTCGGACGAGCAGTACTTC
CDR3aa: CSAGGRISDEQYF

j_gene: TRBJ2-3
v_gene: TRBV29-1
abundance: many
d_gene: TRBD2
CDR3nt: TGCAGCGTTGAGAGTTTGGGGGGGTCCGGCACAGATACGCAGTATTTT
CDR3aa: CSVESLGGSGTDTQYF

j_gene: TRBJ2-7
v_gene: TRBV3-1
abundance: many
d_gene: .
CDR3nt: TGTGCCAGCAGCAGTTCCAGGGTCTACGAGCAGTACTTC
CDR3aa: CASSSSRVYEQYF

j_gene: TRBJ2-1
v_gene: TRBV24-1
abundance: many
d_gene: TRBD2
CDR3nt: TGTGCCACCAGTGATTTAACTAGCGTGCACTACAATGAGCAGTTCTTC
CDR3aa: CATSDLTSVHYNEQFF

j_gene: TRBJ2-2
v_gene: TRBV5-6
abundance: .
d_gene: .
CDR3nt: TGTGCCAGCAGCTTGCTTGAGGCCGGGGAGCCGTTTTTT
CDR3aa: CASSLLEAGEPFF

j_gene: TRBJ2-3
v_gene: TRBV4-2
abundance: many
d_gene: TRBD2
CDR3nt: TGTGCCAGCAGCCAAGAGGTAGCGGGATTATTCACAGATACGCAGTATTTT
CDR3aa: CASSQEVAGLFTDTQYF

j_gene: TRBJ2-3
v_gene: TRBV5-1
abundance: many
d_gene: .
CDR3nt: TGCGCCAGCAGCCCTTCAGCATTCTCAGATACGCAGTATTTT
CDR3aa: CASSPSAFSDTQYF

j_gene: TRBJ1-3
v_gene: TRBV11-2
abundance: .
d_gene: .
CDR3nt: TGTGCCAGCAGCCCCCACATGGGTGGAAACACCATATATTTT
CDR3aa: CASSPHMGGNTIYF

j_gene: TRBJ2-6
v_gene: TRBV20-1
abundance: many
d_gene: TRBD2
CDR3nt: TGCAGTGCTAGAGATCTTACTAGCGGGAGTTCTGGGGCCAACGTCCTGACTTTC
CDR3aa: CSARDLTSGSSGANVLTF

j_gene: TRBJ1-4
v_gene: TRBV6-5
abundance: many
d_gene: TRBD1
CDR3nt: TGTGCCAGCAGTCCTCAGGGGGCGGCTAATGAAAAACTGTTTTTT
CDR3aa: CASSPQGAANEKLFF

j_gene: TRBJ2-3
v_gene: TRBV4-1
abundance: many
d_gene: .
CDR3nt: TGCGCCAGCAGTATCTCCGAAAGCACAGATACGCAGTATTTT
CDR3aa: CASSISESTDTQYF

j_gene: TRBJ2-7
v_gene: TRBV20-1
abundance: many
d_gene: .
CDR3nt: TGCAGTGCTCCCTGGGACCCGACTCTTGACGAGCAGTACTTC
CDR3aa: CSAPWDPTLDEQYF

j_gene: TRBJ2-3
v_gene: TRBV2
abundance: few
d_gene: .
CDR3nt: TGTGCCACCTCCTTCGGAGATACGCAGTATTTT
CDR3aa: CATSFGDTQYF

j_gene: TRBJ2-5
v_gene: TRBV11-3
abundance: .
d_gene: TRBD1
CDR3nt: TGTGCCAGCAGCCTAAGGGACAGTCAAGAGACCCAGCACTTC
CDR3aa: CASSLRDSQETQHF

j_gene: TRBJ2-3
v_gene: TRBV20-1
abundance: many
d_gene: .
CDR3nt: TGCAGTGCTATCAGCAGCGGGACAACAGATACGCAGTATTTT
CDR3aa: CSAISSGTTDTQYF

j_gene: TRBJ2-7
v_gene: TRBV29-1
abundance: many
d_gene: TRBD1
CDR3nt: TGCAGCGTTGATACCCTAGGGACAGGGTCCTCCTACGAGCAGTACTTC
CDR3aa: CSVDTLGTGSSYEQYF

j_gene: TRBJ1-4
v_gene: TRBV5-1
abundance: many
d_gene: .
CDR3nt: TGCGCCAGCAGAATTAGGACGGATGAGAATGAAAAACTGTTTTTT
CDR3aa: CASRIRTDENEKLFF

j_gene: TRBJ2-2
v_gene: TRBV9
abundance: many
d_gene: TRBD1
CDR3nt: TGTGCCAGCAGCCCTAGAATCGGGGACAGGGGCGCCGGGGAGCTGTTTTTT
CDR3aa: CASSPRIGDRGAGELFF

j_gene: TRBJ1-1
v_gene: TRBV2
abundance: many
d_gene: .
CDR3nt: TGTGCCAGCAGTGGAGGGACCACTGAAGCTTTCTTT
CDR3aa: CASSGGTTEAFF

j_gene: TRBJ2-7
v_gene: TRBV28
abundance: many
d_gene: .
CDR3nt: TGTGCCAGCAGTTCTCCTCGGGGCGGCCTATACTTC
CDR3aa: CASSSPRGGLYF

j_gene: TRBJ2-7
v_gene: TRBV20-1
abundance: many
d_gene: TRBD1
CDR3nt: TGCAGTGCTAGCCGGGACAGGGTAAGCGAGCAGTACTTC
CDR3aa: CSASRDRVSEQYF

j_gene: TRBJ2-4
v_gene: TRBV9
abundance: .
d_gene: TRBD2
CDR3nt: TGTGCCAGCACCCGTCTAGCGGGAGTTGGCATTCAGTACTTC
CDR3aa: CASTRLAGVGIQYF

j_gene: TRBJ2-3
v_gene: TRBV5-8
abundance: few
d_gene: TRBD1
CDR3nt: TGTGCCAGCAGCCCGGGACAGGGGGTAGATACGCAGTATTTT
CDR3aa: CASSPGQGVDTQYF

j_gene: TRBJ1-1
v_gene: TRBV29-1
abundance: few
d_gene: .
CDR3nt: TGCAGCGACAATGAAGAAGCTTTCTTT
CDR3aa: CSDNEEAFF

j_gene: TRBJ2-3
v_gene: TRBV20-1
abundance: many
d_gene: .
CDR3nt: TGCAGTGCCTGGCCGGCAGGGGCAGATACGCAGTATTTT
CDR3aa: CSAWPAGADTQYF

j_gene: TRBJ2-1
v_gene: TRBV10-3
abundance: many
d_gene: TRBD2
CDR3nt: TGTGCCATCAGTGAGTTCGGACTAGCGGGGATCTACAATGAGCAGTTCTTC
CDR3aa: CAISEFGLAGIYNEQFF

j_gene: TRBJ2-7
v_gene: TRBV29-1
abundance: many
d_gene: TRBD1
CDR3nt: TGCAGCGCAGGGACAGGGGGAACCTACGAGCAGTACTTC
CDR3aa: CSAGTGGTYEQYF

j_gene: TRBJ2-2
v_gene: TRBV7-3
abundance: many
d_gene: .
CDR3nt: TGTGCCAGCAGCGGCCCCGGGCAGGCGAACACCGGGGAGCTGTTTTTT
CDR3aa: CASSGPGQANTGELFF

j_gene: TRBJ1-5
v_gene: TRBV4-2
abundance: .
d_gene: .
CDR3nt: TGTGCCAGCAGCCAAGTCCCTTCCCCGGAGAAGCCCCAGCATTTT
CDR3aa: CASSQVPSPEKPQHF

j_gene: TRBJ2-3
v_gene: TRBV15
abundance: many
d_gene: .
CDR3nt: TGTGCCACCAGCAGAGTCCACACAGATACGCAGTATTTT
CDR3aa: CATSRVHTDTQYF

j_gene: TRBJ2-3
v_gene: TRBV7-6
abundance: many
d_gene: TRBD2
CDR3nt: TGTGCCAGCAGCCCTATCCCGACTAGCGGCTCGGCGCAGTATTTT
CDR3aa: CASSPIPTSGSAQYF

j_gene: TRBJ2-7
v_gene: TRBV6-5
abundance: .
d_gene: TRBD1
CDR3nt: TGTGCCAGCAGTTACTCCGGGCAGGGGGAGTACTTC
CDR3aa: CASSYSGQGEYF

j_gene: TRBJ2-5
v_gene: TRBV23-1
abundance: many
d_gene: TRBD1
CDR3nt: TGCGCCAGCAGTCAATGGGACAGGGGGCCCCTTTGGATAGAGACCCAGTACTTC
CDR3aa: CASSQWDRGPLWIETQYF

j_gene: TRBJ1-1
v_gene: TRBV29-1
abundance: few
d_gene: .
CDR3nt: TGCAGCGTTGGTAGGGGGGGCATTAACACTGAAGCTTTCTTT
CDR3aa: CSVGRGGINTEAFF

j_gene: TRBJ2-3
v_gene: TRBV23-1
abundance: many
d_gene: TRBD2
CDR3nt: TGCGCCAGCGCGAAGGGGCGGGGGGGCCCGGATACGCAGTATTTT
CDR3aa: CASAKGRGGPDTQYF

j_gene: TRBJ1-2
v_gene: TRBV10-3
abundance: many
d_gene: TRBD1
CDR3nt: TGTGCCATCACCCCGGACAGGGTCGGCTATGGCTACACCTTC
CDR3aa: CAITPDRVGYGYTF

j_gene: TRBJ2-1
v_gene: TRBV10-3
abundance: .
d_gene: .
CDR3nt: TGTGCCATCAGTGACTACAATGAGCAGTTCTTC
CDR3aa: CAISDYNEQFF

j_gene: TRBJ2-5
v_gene: TRBV10-3
abundance: many
d_gene: .
CDR3nt: TGTGCCATCAGTCCCGGGACTGAAGAGACCCAGTACTTC
CDR3aa: CAISPGTEETQYF

j_gene: TRBJ2-3
v_gene: TRBV12-3/TRBV12-4
abundance: many
d_gene: .
CDR3nt: TGTGCCAGCAGTTTAAGGAAGACCTCGGATTCCGCAGATACGCAGTATTTT
CDR3aa: CASSLRKTSDSADTQYF

j_gene: TRBJ2-3
v_gene: TRBV11-3
abundance: many
d_gene: TRBD2
CDR3nt: TGTGCCAGCAGCGGGAGCGGGGGGGTGGATACGCAGTATTTT
CDR3aa: CASSGSGGVDTQYF

j_gene: TRBJ2-3
v_gene: TRBV4-2
abundance: many
d_gene: .
CDR3nt: TGTGCCAGCAGCCAAGTTGGGCAGGGAGATTCAAGAGATACGCAGTATTTT
CDR3aa: CASSQVGQGDSRDTQYF

j_gene: TRBJ2-4
v_gene: TRBV9
abundance: many
d_gene: .
CDR3nt: TGTGCCAGCAGCCCTAGTGTTGGGGATGTGAGAAACATTCAGTACTTC
CDR3aa: CASSPSVGDVRNIQYF

j_gene: TRBJ1-4
v_gene: TRBV28
abundance: once
d_gene: TRBD1
CDR3nt: TGTGCCAGCAGTTTAGACAGGGGATCGACAAAACCGTTTTTT
CDR3aa: CASSLDRGSTKPFF

j_gene: TRBJ2-6
v_gene: TRBV19
abundance: many
d_gene: TRBD1
CDR3nt: TGTGCCAGTTCCCACCTCCGGGACAGGGGTTTAACTGGGGCCAACGTCCTGACTTTC
CDR3aa: CASSHLRDRGLTGANVLTF

j_gene: TRBJ2-2
v_gene: TRBV29-1
abundance: many
d_gene: .
CDR3nt: TGCAGCGTTGGTTTAGGGCCCGGGTCGCCTTGGGAGCTGTTTTTT
CDR3aa: CSVGLGPGSPWELFF

j_gene: TRBJ1-4
v_gene: TRBV20-1
abundance: many
d_gene: TRBD1
CDR3nt: TGCAGTGCCACATTACAGGGGTGGTTCCCTTTT
CDR3aa: CSATLQGWFPF

j_gene: TRBJ2-2
v_gene: TRBV7-9
abundance: many
d_gene: .
CDR3nt: TGTGCCAGCAGCTCACAGGGATTCAACGGGGAGCTGTTTTTT
CDR3aa: CASSSQGFNGELFF